A single sample gave rise to the 28 T cell receptor beta chains below, sequenced in a study of T cell responses to AZD1222 COVID-19 vaccine. Repertoires were generated with immunoSEQ multiplex PCR, while TCRdb's copy carries only in-frame clones and drops some. Counted here are about 120,000 clones, around 90% occurring once; the ten biggest clones make up under 9%. This material consisted of peripheral blood, taken on day 0 of AZD1222 vaccination. These receptors originate from an adult in good health.

V and J are TRBV9 and TRBJ1-2; weak D call: TRBD1 (5 bases). Germline V gene lookup returns CDR1 SGDLS and CDR2 YYNGEE. With 0 bases removed from V and 8 bases from J, the gap between germline ends came to 11 bases. This CDR3 spans 13 amino acids. In DNA form, the CDR3 reads TGTGCCAGCAGCGTAGTCGTGGGGCTAGGCTACACCTTC. Its translation: CASSVVVGLGYTF.

For this clone: The identical CDR3 is also encoded by other nucleotide sequences in the sample. The chain links TRBV10-3 to TRBJ1-5; tentative D call: TRBD1 (5 bases). The ends were cut back, 3 bases at V and 4 bases at J, with 7 bases in the middle. There are 13 residues in the CDR3. Per germline, CDR1 ENHRY and CDR2 SYGVKD. The CDR3 loop reads CAISDRVNQPQHF. DNA for the CDR3: TGTGCCATCAGTGACAGGGTTAATCAGCCCCAGCATTTT.

V and J are TRBV19 and TRBJ2-7, with TRBD1 matching 7 bases. The junction had 7 bases not matched to a gene; V was cut back by 7 bases and J by 1 base. The CDR3 is made up of 14 amino acids. Germline CDR1 LNHDA, CDR2 SQIVND (reference sequence). CDR3 DNA: TGTGCCAGTAACGCCGGGACAGCGTCCTACGAGCAGTACTTC. Translated, it gives CASNAGTASYEQYF.

The V call is TRBV18, the J call TRBJ2-6; no reliable D call. With 4 bases removed from V and 0 bases from J, the gap between germline ends came to 7 bases. This CDR3 has 15 amino acids. Per the germline V gene, CDR1 is KGHSH and CDR2 is LQKENI. The CDR3 DNA is TGTGCCAGCTCACTGAGGACCTCTGGGGCCAACGTCCTGACTTTC. This encodes CASSLRTSGANVLTF.

The chain joins TRBV14 to TRBJ1-5; D remains ambiguous. The V end was cut by 4 bases, the J end by 4 bases, with 5 bases between. The germline V gene encodes CDR1 SGHDN and CDR2 FVKESK. The CDR3 length is 12 residues. The CDR3 DNA is TGTGCCAGCAGCCGAGGTAATCAGCCCCAGCATTTT. Translation: CASSRGNQPQHF.

The chain couples TRBV7-8 to TRBJ2-1; TRBD2 matches at 7 bases. The germline gives CDR1 SGHVS, CDR2 FQNEAQ. This CDR3 comprises 16 residues. J was trimmed by 1 base and V by 2 bases; bases with no gene match: 5. The chain's CDR3 is CASSLRAGVSYNEQFF. The CDR3 coding sequence is TGTGCCAGCAGCTTAAGGGCGGGAGTTTCCTACAATGAGCAGTTCTTC.

V usage is TRBV30 and J usage is TRBJ1-1; D is unresolved. Trimming cost V 4 bases and J 2 bases, with 11 bases left between them. Germline values: CDR1 GTSNPN, CDR2 SVGIG (reference sequence). The CDR3 runs to 13 residues. CDR3 nucleotides: TGTGCCTGGACCATACAGAGAAACACTGAAGCTTTCTTT. Its protein product is CAWTIQRNTEAFF.

The chain links TRBV11-2 to TRBJ2-7, with TRBD2 as a possible D gene (5 bases). Germline loops: CDR1 SGHAT, CDR2 FQNNGV. The CDR3 has 13 residues. V lost 3 bases and J lost 2, with 8 bases in between. The CDR3 is CASSFEGTYEQYF. CDR3 bases: TGTGCCAGCAGCTTTGAGGGAACCTACGAGCAGTACTTC. Combining the CDR3 with reference TRBV11-2 and TRBJ2-7 gives the whole variable domain EAGVAQSPRYKIIEKRQSVAFWCNPISGHATLYWYQQILGQGPKLLIQFQNNGVVDDSQLPKDRFSAERLKGVDSTLKIQPAKLEDSAVYLCASSFEGTYEQYFGPGTRLTVT.

The V and J genes are TRBV12-3 or TRBV12-4 and TRBJ2-5; D remains ambiguous. The CDR3 is 13 amino acids. V lost 6 bases and J lost 4, with 12 bases in between. The CDR3 reads CASSPPGLETQYF. The CDR3 region has the DNA TGTGCCAGCAGCCCCCCAGGCCTAGAGACCCAGTACTTC.

CDR3 sequence: CASSQQGSSEKLFF. The CDR3 bases are TGTGCCAGCAGTCAACAGGGTTCTAGTGAAAAACTGTTTTTT. V gene TRBV2 combines with J gene TRBJ1-4; D perhaps matches TRBD1 (6 bases). The CDR3 loop spans 14 amino acids. Trimming removed 5 bases from V and 7 bases from J, with 14 bases in between. Germline lookup yields CDR1 SNHLY and CDR2 FYNNEI.

J is TRBJ1-1 and V is TRBV3-1 (or the pseudogene TRBV3-2); D may be TRBD1 (5 bases). The CDR3 has 14 residues. Trimming removed 1 base at V and 4 bases at J, with 10 bases between. Germline assignment: CDR1 LGHDT and CDR2 YNNKEL (reference sequence). CDR3 sequence reads: CASSQGTRGTEAFF. The CDR3 bases are TGTGCCAGCAGCCAAGGGACACGGGGCACTGAAGCTTTCTTT.

V usage is TRBV4-2 and J usage is TRBJ1-6; D is unresolved. Trimming took off 0 bases at V and 4 bases at J, with 4 bases between the two ends. Germline-derived CDR1 and CDR2 are LGHNA and YNFKEQ. The length of the CDR3 is 14 residues. CDR3 loop: CASSQDNYNSPLHF. For the CDR3, the DNA is TGTGCCAGCAGCCAAGACAATTATAATTCACCCCTCCACTTT.

The CDR3 DNA is TGTGCCAGCTCTGACCCCCGACAGGGAGACTATGGCTACACCTTC. Translating gives CASSDPRQGDYGYTF. The chain is built from TRBV28 and TRBJ1-2; 7 bases agree with TRBD1. The CDR3 length is 15 residues. V was clipped by 8 bases and J by 3 bases; unmatched bases: 12. Germline V lookup: CDR1 MDHEN, CDR2 SYDVKM.

This clone was counted between two and nine times. The genes are TRBV5-1 and TRBJ2-3; the match to TRBD2 covers 8 bases. The CDR3 runs to 15 residues. V dropped 4 bases and J dropped 7; count of bases not matched to a gene: 11. Germline CDR1 and CDR2: SGHRS and YFSETQ. The CDR3 DNA is TGCGCCAGCAGCCCGGGACTAGGGGGGGGAAATACGCAGTATTTT. It is translated as CASSPGLGGGNTQYF.

The chain links TRBV6-6 to TRBJ1-5; 7 positions match TRBD1. J gave up 10 bases and V 2 bases, and 11 bases lay outside the gene matches. The CDR3 is 15 amino acids. CDR1 and CDR2 (germline): MNHNY, SVGAGI (reference sequence). For the CDR3, the DNA is TGTGCCAGCAGTTACCCAGGGACAGCCGCACTACCCCAGCATTTT. It encodes CASSYPGTAALPQHF.

This clone was seen once. The chain links TRBV3-1 (or the pseudogene TRBV3-2) to TRBJ2-5, with 7 bases matching TRBD1. Germline V gives CDR1 LGHDT, CDR2 YNNKEL (reference sequence). V shed 1 base and J 4 bases; nucleotides not matched to a gene: 18. The CDR3 totals 19 residues. The CDR3 DNA reads as TGTGCCAGCAGCCAAGGTTTATTACAGGGGCGGCGAACGGTAGAGACCCAGTACTTC. Its translation: CASSQGLLQGRRTVETQYF.

The chain joins TRBV29-1 to TRBJ2-1, with 8 bases matching TRBD2. V shed 5 bases and J 8 bases; nucleotides not matched to a gene: 8. The CDR3 is made up of 13 amino acids. The germline gives CDR1 SQVTM, CDR2 ANQGSEA. The CDR3 here is CSVFPGGADEQFF. As DNA, the CDR3 is TGCAGCGTTTTTCCGGGAGGGGCGGATGAGCAGTTCTTC.

The chain employs TRBV27 and TRBJ1-6; TRBD1 agrees at 7 bases. V was clipped by 0 bases and J by 9 bases; unmatched bases: 5. Germline V gene sequence: CDR1 MNHEY, CDR2 SMNVEV (reference sequence). The CDR3 totals 15 residues. CDR3 sequence: CASSLSQGVGSPLHF. The CDR3 DNA is TGTGCCAGCAGTTTATCGCAGGGGGTTGGTTCACCCCTCCACTTT.

The chain joins TRBV6-4 to TRBJ1-1; D remains unclear. Trimming pared 9 bases from V and 7 bases from J, leaving 9 bases between. Germline assignment: CDR1 MRHNA and CDR2 SNTAGT. This CDR3 is 10 amino acids long. CDR3 nucleotide sequence: TGTGCCAGATCGGTAAGTGAAGCTTTCTTT. It translates to CARSVSEAFF.

The chain employs TRBV5-1 and TRBJ1-5; perhaps TRBD1 as D (5 bases). Trimming took 3 bases from V and 4 from J, leaving 14 bases between them. From germline, CDR1 is SGHRS and CDR2 YFSETQ. This CDR3 spans 15 amino acids. The CDR3, as DNA: TGCGCCAGCAGCTGGAGGGGCGCCCGGAATCAGCCCCAGCATTTT. As protein: CASSWRGARNQPQHF.

The genes are TRBV9 and TRBJ2-5; D gene ambiguous. The CDR3 length is 14 residues. CDR1 is SGDLS, CDR2 YYNGEE, per germline. Trimming pared 0 bases from V and 0 bases from J, leaving 6 bases between. Here the CDR3 reads CASSVDGDQETQYF. In DNA, the CDR3 is TGTGCCAGCAGCGTAGATGGCGACCAAGAGACCCAGTACTTC.

The CDR3 reads CASIPRDRHSYEQYF. The CDR3 DNA is TGTGCCAGCATCCCCCGGGACAGACATTCCTACGAGCAGTACTTC. The J gene is TRBJ2-7, the V gene TRBV28, with 7 bases that match TRBD1. Germline CDR1 MDHEN, CDR2 SYDVKM. Germline trimming cut 7 bases from V and 1 base from J; bases unmatched to any gene: 10. The CDR3 runs to 15 residues.

The rearrangement links TRBV28 to TRBJ1-6, with D perhaps matching TRBD1 (5 bases). V was cut by 6 bases and J by 10 bases, with 13 bases left in between. CDR3 length: 13 amino acids. Per the germline V gene, CDR1 is MDHEN and CDR2 is SYDVKM. In nucleotides, the CDR3 is TGTGCCAGCAGAGGCCGTTGGGGGTCACCCCTCCACTTT. This gives the protein CASRGRWGSPLHF.

The chain employs TRBV5-1 and TRBJ1-2, with 9 positions matching TRBD1. Germline V gene lookup returns CDR1 SGHRS and CDR2 YFSETQ. With V trimmed by 0 bases and J by 4 bases, 4 bases remained unmatched. There are 15 residues in the CDR3. The DNA of the CDR3 is TGCGCCAGCAGCTTGGTCACAGGGGGCAGCTATGGCTACACCTTC. Translation: CASSLVTGGSYGYTF.

V usage is TRBV11-2 and J usage is TRBJ1-4; D is unclear. Germline CDR1 and CDR2: SGHAT and FQNNGV. CDR3 length: 16 residues. V lost 2 bases and J 1 base, leaving 11 bases between the germline ends. CDR3 residues: CASSLYPGITNEKLFF. CDR3 sequence (DNA): TGTGCCAGCAGCTTATATCCGGGGATAACTAATGAAAAACTGTTTTTT.

The J gene is TRBJ1-1, the V gene TRBV28; D is perhaps TRBD1 (5 bases). This CDR3 spans 12 amino acids. CDR1 is MDHEN and CDR2 is SYDVKM in the germline V gene. Trimming pared 2 bases from V and 10 bases from J, leaving 11 bases between. This CDR3 reads CASSLQQDTAFF. CDR3 DNA: TGTGCCAGCAGTTTACAGCAGGACACAGCTTTCTTT.

This clone was counted a single time. The chain combines TRBV19 with TRBJ1-5; no definite D call. This CDR3 contains 15 residues. Germline values: CDR1 LNHDA, CDR2 SQIVND (reference sequence). V shed 5 bases and J shed 7 bases, with 18 bases lying between them. This CDR3 is CASSLDGVSRQPQHF. The CDR3 bases are TGTGCCAGTAGTCTCGACGGAGTCTCAAGGCAGCCCCAGCATTTT.

This clone occurred once. The gene calls are TRBV9 and TRBJ1-3, with D tentatively TRBD1 (5 bases). V lost 0 bases, J lost 0 bases, and 10 bases lay in between. Germline loops: CDR1 SGDLS, CDR2 YYNGEE. The length of the CDR3 is 16 residues. CDR3 amino acids: CASSVAGHPSGNTIYF. CDR3 in DNA: TGTGCCAGCAGCGTAGCTGGACATCCCTCTGGAAACACCATATATTTT.